The clone carrying this T cell receptor (beta chain) was counted at least ten times. This sample was taken from a study of T-cell reconstitution after alpha-beta-depleted transplantation in children. As it was prepared, the TCRbeta library received unique molecular identifiers. TCRdb re-analysed the PCR reads in MiXCR, keeping a single row per CDR3 protein. The table has 150,000 to 250,000 distinct CDR3 sequences, just over 14% seen once. The CDR3 contains 13 residues. Deletions cut 6 bases from V and 7 bases from J, with 12 bases between. This TCR was sampled from a human donor who donated a stem cell graft to a child with acute lymphoblastic leukemia. This chain uses TRBV12-3 or TRBV12-4 with TRBJ2-2; tentative D call: TRBD1 (5 bases). The source material was PBMCs from the stem cell graft donor, sampled from the stem cell graft. The DNA of the CDR3 is TGTGCCAGCAGCAACTCAGGGTTCGGGGAGCTGTTTTTT. Translation: CASSNSGFGELFF.